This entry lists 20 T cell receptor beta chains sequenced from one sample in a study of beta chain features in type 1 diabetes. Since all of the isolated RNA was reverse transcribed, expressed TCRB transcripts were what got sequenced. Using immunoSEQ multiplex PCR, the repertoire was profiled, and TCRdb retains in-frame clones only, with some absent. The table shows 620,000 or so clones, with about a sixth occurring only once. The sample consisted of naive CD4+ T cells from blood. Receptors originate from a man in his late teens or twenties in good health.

CDR3 sequence: CASSAGTSGAGEAFF. The DNA for the CDR3 is TGTGCCAGCAGCGCCGGTACCTCAGGGGCAGGGGAAGCTTTCTTT. The rearrangement links TRBV11-2 to TRBJ1-1, with D perhaps matching TRBD1 (6 bases). There are 15 residues in the CDR3. V was shortened by 5 bases and J by 8 bases, with 21 bases between the two germline ends. CDR1 SGHAT and CDR2 FQNNGV come from the germline V gene.

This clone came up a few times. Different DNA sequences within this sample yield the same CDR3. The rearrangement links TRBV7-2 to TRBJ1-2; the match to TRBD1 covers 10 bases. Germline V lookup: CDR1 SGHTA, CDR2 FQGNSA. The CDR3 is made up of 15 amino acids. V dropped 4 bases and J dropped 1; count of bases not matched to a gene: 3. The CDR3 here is CASSSRTGGNYGYTF. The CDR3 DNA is TGTGCCAGCAGCTCGAGGACAGGGGGTAACTATGGCTACACCTTC.

The CDR3 protein is CASSYGLDRKTQYF. The CDR3 nucleotides read TGTGCCAGCAGTTACGGCCTAGATAGAAAGACCCAGTACTTC. V and J are TRBV6-6 and TRBJ2-5, with no clear D. Germline CDR1 MNHNY, CDR2 SVGAGI (reference sequence). The CDR3 totals 14 residues. V lost 2 bases to trimming and J lost 6 bases, with 13 bases between them.

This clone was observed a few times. The CDR3 DNA follows: TGTGCCAGCAGCTTAATCGGGAGGGCCCTGCGCAATGAGCAGTTCTTC. Residues: CASSLIGRALRNEQFF. This chain connects TRBV7-2 to TRBJ2-1; the match to TRBD2 covers 8 bases. Trimming removed 2 bases from V and 6 bases from J; junction bases left unmatched: 9. The CDR3 contains 16 residues. In germline, CDR1 is SGHTA, CDR2 FQGNSA.

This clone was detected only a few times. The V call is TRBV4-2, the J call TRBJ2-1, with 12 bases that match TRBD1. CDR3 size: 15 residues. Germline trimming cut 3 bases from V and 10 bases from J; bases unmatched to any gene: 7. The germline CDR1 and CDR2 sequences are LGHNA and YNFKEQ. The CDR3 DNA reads TGTGCCAGCAGCCATGCGGGACAGGGGGCCGGGGAGCAGTTCTTC. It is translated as CASSHAGQGAGEQFF.

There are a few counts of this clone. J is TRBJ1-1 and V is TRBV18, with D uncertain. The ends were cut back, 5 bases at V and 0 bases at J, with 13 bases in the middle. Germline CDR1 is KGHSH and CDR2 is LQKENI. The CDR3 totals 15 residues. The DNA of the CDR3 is TGTGCCAGCTCATCTACAGCTACGATGAACACTGAAGCTTTCTTT. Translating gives CASSSTATMNTEAFF.

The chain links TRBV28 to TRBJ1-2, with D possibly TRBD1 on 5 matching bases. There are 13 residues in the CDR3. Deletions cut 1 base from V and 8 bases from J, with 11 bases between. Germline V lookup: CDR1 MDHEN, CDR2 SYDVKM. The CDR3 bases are TGTGCCAGCAGTTTATTGCAGGGTCGAGGCTACACCTTC. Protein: CASSLLQGRGYTF.

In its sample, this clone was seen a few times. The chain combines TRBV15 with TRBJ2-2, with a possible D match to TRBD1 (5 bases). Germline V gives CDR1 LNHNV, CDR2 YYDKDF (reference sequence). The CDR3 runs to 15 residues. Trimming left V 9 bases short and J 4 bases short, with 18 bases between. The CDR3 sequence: CATAPPRGATGELFF. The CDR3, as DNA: TGTGCCACTGCGCCTCCTAGGGGTGCCACCGGGGAGCTGTTTTTT.

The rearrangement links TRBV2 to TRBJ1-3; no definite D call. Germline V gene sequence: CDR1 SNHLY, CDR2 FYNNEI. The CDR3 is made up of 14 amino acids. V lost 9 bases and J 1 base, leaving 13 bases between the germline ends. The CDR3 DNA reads TGTGCCAGTTGTCAGGCTTTGTCTGGAAACACCATATATTTT. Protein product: CASCQALSGNTIYF.

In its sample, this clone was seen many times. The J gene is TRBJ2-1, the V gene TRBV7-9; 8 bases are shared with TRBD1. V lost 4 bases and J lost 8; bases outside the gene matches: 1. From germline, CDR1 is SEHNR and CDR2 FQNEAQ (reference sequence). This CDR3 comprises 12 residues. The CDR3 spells CASSWTGYEQFF. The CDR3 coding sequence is TGTGCCAGCAGCTGGACAGGGTATGAGCAGTTCTTC. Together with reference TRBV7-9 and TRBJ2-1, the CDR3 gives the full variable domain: DTGVSQNPRHKITKRGQNVTFRCDPISEHNRLYWYRQTLGQGPEFLTYFQNEAQLEKSRLLSDRFSAERPKGSFSTLEIQRTEQGDSAMYLCASSWTGYEQFFGPGTRLTVL.

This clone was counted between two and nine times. The CDR3 nucleotides read TGTGCCAGCAGCTTATGGACAGGGTTGGATGGCTACACCTTC. Translation gives CASSLWTGLDGYTF. This chain joins TRBV7-2 and TRBJ1-2; TRBD1 aligns across 8 bases. Germline V lookup: CDR1 SGHTA, CDR2 FQGNSA. V was clipped by 2 bases and J by 6 bases; unmatched bases: 5. The CDR3 totals 14 residues.

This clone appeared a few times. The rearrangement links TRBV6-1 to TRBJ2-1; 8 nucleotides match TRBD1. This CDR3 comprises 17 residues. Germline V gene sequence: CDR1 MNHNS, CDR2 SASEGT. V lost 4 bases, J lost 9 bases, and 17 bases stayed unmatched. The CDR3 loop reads CASSAHGTGVIVGEQFF. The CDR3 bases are TGTGCCAGCAGTGCCCACGGGACAGGAGTTATCGTTGGTGAGCAGTTCTTC.

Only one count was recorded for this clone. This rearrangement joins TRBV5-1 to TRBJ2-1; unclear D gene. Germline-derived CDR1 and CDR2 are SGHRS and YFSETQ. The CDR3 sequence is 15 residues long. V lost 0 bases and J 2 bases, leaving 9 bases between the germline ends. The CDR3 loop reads CASSLEGNPYNEQFF. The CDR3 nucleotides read TGCGCCAGCAGCTTGGAAGGGAACCCCTACAATGAGCAGTTCTTC. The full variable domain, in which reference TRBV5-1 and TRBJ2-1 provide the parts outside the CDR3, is KAGVTQTPRYLIKTRGQQVTLSCSPISGHRSVSWYQQTPGQGLQFLFEYFSETQRNKGNFPGRFSGRQFSNSRSEMNVSTLELGDSALYLCASSLEGNPYNEQFFGPGTRLTVL.

CDR3 DNA sequence: TGTGCCAGCAGACCCGACAGGGTTGGCAATCAGCCCCAGCATTTT. Translation: CASRPDRVGNQPQHF. V gene TRBV27 combines with J gene TRBJ1-5; 7 bases align to TRBD1. Looked up from germline, CDR1 is MNHEY and CDR2 is SMNVEV (reference sequence). The trim removed 6 bases at V and 2 bases at J, leaving 7 bases unmatched. The CDR3 covers 15 residues.

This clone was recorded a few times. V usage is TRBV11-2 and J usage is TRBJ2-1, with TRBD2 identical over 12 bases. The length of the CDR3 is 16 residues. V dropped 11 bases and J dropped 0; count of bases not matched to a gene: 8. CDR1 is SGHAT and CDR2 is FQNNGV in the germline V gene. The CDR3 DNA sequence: TGTGCCTCGACTAGCGGGAGCTACCGCTCCTACAATGAGCAGTTCTTC. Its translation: CASTSGSYRSYNEQFF.

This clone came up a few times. CDR3 sequence: CASSLEDSNQPQHF. The CDR3 DNA is TGTGCCAGCAGTTTGGAAGATAGCAATCAGCCCCAGCATTTT. The gene calls are TRBV27 and TRBJ1-5; D uncertain. The V gene lost 3 bases and the J gene lost 0 bases, with 6 bases spanning the gap. Germline lookup yields CDR1 MNHEY and CDR2 SMNVEV (reference sequence). There are 14 residues in the CDR3.

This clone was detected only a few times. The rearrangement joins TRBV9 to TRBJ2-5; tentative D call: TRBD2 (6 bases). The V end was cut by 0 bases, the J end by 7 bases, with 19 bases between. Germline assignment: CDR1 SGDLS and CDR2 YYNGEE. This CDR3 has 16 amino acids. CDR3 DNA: TGTGCCAGCAGCGTAGATCCAATTGGAGGGTATGGGACCCAGTACTTC. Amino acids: CASSVDPIGGYGTQYF.

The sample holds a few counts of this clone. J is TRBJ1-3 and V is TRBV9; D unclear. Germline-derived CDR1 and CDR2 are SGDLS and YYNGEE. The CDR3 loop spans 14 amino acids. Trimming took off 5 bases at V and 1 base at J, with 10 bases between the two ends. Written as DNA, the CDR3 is TGTGCCAGCAGTAAAACGTCGTCTGGAAACACCATATATTTT. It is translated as CASSKTSSGNTIYF.

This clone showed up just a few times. CDR3 sequence: CASREDRVFPYRTGGTEAFF. As DNA, the CDR3 is TGCGCCAGCAGAGAGGACCGCGTCTTCCCGTACAGAACGGGAGGCACTGAAGCTTTCTTT. The V gene is TRBV4-1, the J gene TRBJ1-1; no clear D gene. The V end lost 6 bases, the J end lost 4 bases, and 33 bases lay between the germline ends. Germline V gene data show CDR1 as MGHRA and CDR2 as YSYEKL. The CDR3 extends over 20 amino acids.

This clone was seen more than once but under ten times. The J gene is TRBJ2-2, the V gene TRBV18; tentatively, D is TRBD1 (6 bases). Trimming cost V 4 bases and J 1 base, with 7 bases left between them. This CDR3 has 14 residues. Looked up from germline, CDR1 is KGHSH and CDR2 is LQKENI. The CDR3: CASSLDRNTGELFF. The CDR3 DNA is TGTGCCAGCTCACTGGACAGGAACACCGGGGAGCTGTTTTTT.